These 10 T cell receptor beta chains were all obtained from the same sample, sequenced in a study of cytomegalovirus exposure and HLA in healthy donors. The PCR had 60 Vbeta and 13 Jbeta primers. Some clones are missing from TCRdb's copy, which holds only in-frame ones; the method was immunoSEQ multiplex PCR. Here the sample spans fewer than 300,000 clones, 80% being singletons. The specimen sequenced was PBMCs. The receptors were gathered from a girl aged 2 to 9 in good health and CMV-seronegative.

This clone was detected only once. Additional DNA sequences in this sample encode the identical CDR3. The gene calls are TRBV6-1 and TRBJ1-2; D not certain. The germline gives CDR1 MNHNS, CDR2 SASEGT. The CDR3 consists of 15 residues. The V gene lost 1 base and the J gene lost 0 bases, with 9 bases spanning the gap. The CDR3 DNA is TGTGCCAGCAGTGAAGATGTGTTATCTAACTATGGCTACACCTTC. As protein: CASSEDVLSNYGYTF.

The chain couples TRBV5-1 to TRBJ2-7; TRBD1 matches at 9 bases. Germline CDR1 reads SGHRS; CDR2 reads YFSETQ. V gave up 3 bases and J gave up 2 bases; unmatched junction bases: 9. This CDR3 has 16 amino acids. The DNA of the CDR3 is TGCGCCAGCAGCTGGGTAAGGACAGGGGAAACCTACGAGCAGTACTTC. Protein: CASSWVRTGETYEQYF.

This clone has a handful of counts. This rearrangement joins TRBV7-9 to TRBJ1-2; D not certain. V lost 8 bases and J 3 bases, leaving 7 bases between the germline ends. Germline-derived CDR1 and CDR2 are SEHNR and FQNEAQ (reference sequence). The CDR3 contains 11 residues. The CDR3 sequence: CASSNYYGYTF. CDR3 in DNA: TGTGCCAGCTCAAACTACTATGGCTACACCTTC.

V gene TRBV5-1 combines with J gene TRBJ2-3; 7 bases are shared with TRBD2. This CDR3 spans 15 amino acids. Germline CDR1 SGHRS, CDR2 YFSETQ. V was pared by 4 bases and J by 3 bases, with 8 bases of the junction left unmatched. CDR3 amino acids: CASSVQAGLTDTQYF. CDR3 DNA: TGCGCCAGCAGCGTGCAAGCGGGATTAACAGATACGCAGTATTTT.

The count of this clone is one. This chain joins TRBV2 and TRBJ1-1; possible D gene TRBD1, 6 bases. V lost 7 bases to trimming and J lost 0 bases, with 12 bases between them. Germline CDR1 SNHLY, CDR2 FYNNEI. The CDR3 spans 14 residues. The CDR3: CASNEQGVNTEAFF. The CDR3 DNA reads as TGTGCCAGCAACGAACAGGGAGTGAACACTGAAGCTTTCTTT.

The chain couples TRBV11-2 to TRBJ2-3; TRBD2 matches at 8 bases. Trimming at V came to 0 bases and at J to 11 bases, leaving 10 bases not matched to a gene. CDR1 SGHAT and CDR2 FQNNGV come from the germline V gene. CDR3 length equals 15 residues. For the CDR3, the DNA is TGTGCCAGCAGCTTAGAGGCCCCAGCGGGGGTGGGGCAGTATTTT. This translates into CASSLEAPAGVGQYF.

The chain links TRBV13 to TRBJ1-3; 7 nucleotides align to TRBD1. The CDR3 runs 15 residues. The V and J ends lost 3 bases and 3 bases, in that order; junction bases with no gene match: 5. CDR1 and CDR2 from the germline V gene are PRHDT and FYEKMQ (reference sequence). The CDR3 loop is CASSLTGSGGNTIYF. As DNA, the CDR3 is TGTGCCAGCAGCTTGACAGGGTCGGGTGGAAACACCATATATTTT.

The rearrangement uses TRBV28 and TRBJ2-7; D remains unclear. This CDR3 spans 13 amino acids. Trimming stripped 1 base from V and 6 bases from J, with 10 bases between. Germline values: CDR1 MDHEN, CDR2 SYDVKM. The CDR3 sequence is CASSLFFEAEQYF. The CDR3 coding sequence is TGTGCCAGCAGTTTATTTTTTGAGGCCGAGCAGTACTTC.

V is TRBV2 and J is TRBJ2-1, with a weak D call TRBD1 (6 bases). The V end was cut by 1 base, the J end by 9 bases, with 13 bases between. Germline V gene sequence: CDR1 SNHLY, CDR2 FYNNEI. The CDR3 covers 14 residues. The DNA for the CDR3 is TGTGCCAGCAGTGAAGGACAGGTCGTAGTTGAGCAGTTCTTC. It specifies CASSEGQVVVEQFF.

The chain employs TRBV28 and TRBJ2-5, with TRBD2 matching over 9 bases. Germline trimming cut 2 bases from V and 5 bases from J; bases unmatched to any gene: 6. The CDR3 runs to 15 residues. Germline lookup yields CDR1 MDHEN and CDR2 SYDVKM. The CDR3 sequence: CASSLGTSLLETQYF. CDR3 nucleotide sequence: TGTGCCAGCAGTTTAGGGACTAGCCTTCTCGAGACCCAGTACTTC. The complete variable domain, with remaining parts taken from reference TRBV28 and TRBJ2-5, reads DVKVTQSSRYLVKRTGEKVFLECVQDMDHENMFWYRQDPGLGLRLIYFSYDVKMKEKGDIPEGYSVSREKKERFSLILESASTNQTSMYLCASSLGTSLLETQYFGPGTRLLVL.